One TCR beta chain is described in this entry. The antigen is unknown. Being one base from a much bigger clone, this may be a read error. Using RNA transcripts as the source, TCR beta CDR3 regions were amplified. Initially, a first-round RT-PCR of the TCR CDR3 employed the HTBI primer set. TCRdb ran MiXCR on the multiplex PCR reads and lists one entry per CDR3 protein. The sample carries 650,000 to 700,000 distinct CDR3 sequences, 17% recorded once. This entry comes from a study of T cells in Graves' hyperthyroidism and ophthalmopathy. Study findings and constraints: Stable hyperthyroidism and ophthalmopathy were separated using 13 V-J signatures.

CDR1 is GTSNPN, CDR2 SVGIG, per germline (reference sequence). The CDR3 totals 13 residues. With 4 bases clipped from V and 12 bases from J, the junction kept 9 bases outside the gene matches. This chain connects TRBV30 to TRBJ2-2, with TRBD1 matching 9 bases. The TCR sequence derives from a man aged 45-60 years with Graves' hyperthyroidism. The sample taken for sequencing was blood. CDR3: CAWNGQGCRKLFF. DNA for the CDR3: TGTGCCTGGAATGGACAGGGGTGCCGGAAGCTGTTTTTT.